The clone carrying this T cell receptor (beta chain) was seen at least ten times. Its antigen is unidentified. This entry is derived from a study of regulatory T cells in long-lasting Graves disease. Study-level results: A limited number of samples was an acknowledged limitation. Those with persistent disease had in common more public clonotypes (fewer than 3,000) than new patients (about 970).

This sample's time point: newly diagnosed GD, antithyroid drugs for less than 3 months. The TCR library was made from RNA extracted from PBMCs. J was trimmed by 3 bases and V by 4 bases; bases with no gene match: 7. The germline V gene encodes CDR1 SGHRS and CDR2 YFSETQ. The CDR3 covers 15 residues. The TCR beta library used iRepertoire HTBI primers with Arm-PCR amplification of CDR3. TCRdb called the multiplex PCR reads again in MiXCR, with one record for every CDR3 protein. The sample has 350,000 to 500,000 distinct CDR3 sequences, 13% to 15% seen once. These data were also reused for a study on T cells in Graves' hyperthyroidism and ophthalmopathy.

Sequencing used peripheral blood mononuclear cells (PBMCs), obtained at new diagnosis, from a patient treated with antithyroid drugs. The sequence came from a woman aged 45 to 65 with Graves disease. This chain joins TRBV5-1 and TRBJ2-3, with 8 bases fitting TRBD2. The CDR3 region is CASSLSGTGTDTQYF. In DNA form, the CDR3 reads TGCGCCAGCAGCCTTAGCGGGACGGGTACAGATACGCAGTATTTT.